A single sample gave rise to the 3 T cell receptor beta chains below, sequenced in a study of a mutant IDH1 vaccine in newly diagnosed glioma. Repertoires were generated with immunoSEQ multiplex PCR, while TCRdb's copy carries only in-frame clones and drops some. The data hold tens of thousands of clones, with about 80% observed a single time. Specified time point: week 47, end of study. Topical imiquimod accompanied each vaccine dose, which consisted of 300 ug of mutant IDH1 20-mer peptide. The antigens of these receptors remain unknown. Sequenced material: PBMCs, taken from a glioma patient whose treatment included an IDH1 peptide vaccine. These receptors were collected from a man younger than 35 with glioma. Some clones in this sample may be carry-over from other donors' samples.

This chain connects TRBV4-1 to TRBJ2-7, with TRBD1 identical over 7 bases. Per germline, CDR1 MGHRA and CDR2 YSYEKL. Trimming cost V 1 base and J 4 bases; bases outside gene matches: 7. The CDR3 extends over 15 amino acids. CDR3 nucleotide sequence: TGCGCCAGCAGCCAAGGGCGAGGGGGCGGTTACGAGCAGTACTTC. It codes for CASSQGRGGGYEQYF.

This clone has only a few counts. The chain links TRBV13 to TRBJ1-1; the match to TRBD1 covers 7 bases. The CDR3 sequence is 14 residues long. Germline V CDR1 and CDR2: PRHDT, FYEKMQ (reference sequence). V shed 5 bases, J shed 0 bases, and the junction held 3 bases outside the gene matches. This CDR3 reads CASSMTGMNTEAFF. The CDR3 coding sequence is TGTGCCAGCAGCATGACAGGGATGAACACTGAAGCTTTCTTT.

The CDR3 sequence: CASSFSLQGRSYEQYF. The CDR3 nucleotides are TGTGCCAGCAGCTTTAGCCTACAGGGCCGCTCCTACGAGCAGTACTTC. The chain combines TRBV7-8 with TRBJ2-7; D might be TRBD1 (6 bases). This CDR3 has 16 residues. Trimming pared 3 bases from V and 0 bases from J, leaving 15 bases between. Germline-derived CDR1 and CDR2 are SGHVS and FQNEAQ.